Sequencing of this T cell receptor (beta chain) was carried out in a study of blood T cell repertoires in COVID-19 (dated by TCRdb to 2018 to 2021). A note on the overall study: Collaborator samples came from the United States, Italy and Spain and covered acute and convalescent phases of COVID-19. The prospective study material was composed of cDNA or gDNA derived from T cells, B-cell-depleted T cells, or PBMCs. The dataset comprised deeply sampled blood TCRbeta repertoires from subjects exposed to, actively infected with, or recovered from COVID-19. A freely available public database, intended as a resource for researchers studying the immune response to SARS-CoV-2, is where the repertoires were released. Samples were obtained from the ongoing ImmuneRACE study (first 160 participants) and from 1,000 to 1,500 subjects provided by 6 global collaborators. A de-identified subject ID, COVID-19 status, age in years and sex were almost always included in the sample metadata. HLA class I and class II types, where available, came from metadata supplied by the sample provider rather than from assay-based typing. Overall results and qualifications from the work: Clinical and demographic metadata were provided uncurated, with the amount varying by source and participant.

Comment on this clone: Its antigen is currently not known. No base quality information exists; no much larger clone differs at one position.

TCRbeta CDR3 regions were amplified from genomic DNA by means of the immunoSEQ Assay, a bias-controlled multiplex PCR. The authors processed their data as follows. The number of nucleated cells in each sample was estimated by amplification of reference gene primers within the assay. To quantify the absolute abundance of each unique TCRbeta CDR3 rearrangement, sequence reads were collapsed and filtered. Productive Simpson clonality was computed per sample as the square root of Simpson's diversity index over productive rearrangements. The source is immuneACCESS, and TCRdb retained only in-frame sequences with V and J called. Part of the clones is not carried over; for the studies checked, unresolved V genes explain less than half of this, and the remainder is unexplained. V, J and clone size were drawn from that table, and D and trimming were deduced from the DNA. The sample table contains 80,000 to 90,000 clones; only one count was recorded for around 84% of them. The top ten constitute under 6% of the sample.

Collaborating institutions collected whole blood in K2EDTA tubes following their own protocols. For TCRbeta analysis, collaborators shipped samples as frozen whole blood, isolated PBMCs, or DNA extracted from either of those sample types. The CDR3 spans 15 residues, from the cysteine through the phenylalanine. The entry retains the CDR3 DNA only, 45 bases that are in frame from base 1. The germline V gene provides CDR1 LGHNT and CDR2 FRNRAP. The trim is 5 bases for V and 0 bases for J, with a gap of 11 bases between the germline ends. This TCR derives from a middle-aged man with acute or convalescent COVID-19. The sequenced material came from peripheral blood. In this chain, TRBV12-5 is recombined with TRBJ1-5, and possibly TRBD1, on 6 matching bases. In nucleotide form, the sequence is TGTGCTAGTGGTCACAGGGAACTTAGCAATCAGCCCCAGCATTTT. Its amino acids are CASGHRELSNQPQHF. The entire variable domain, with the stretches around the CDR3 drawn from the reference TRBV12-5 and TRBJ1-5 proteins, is DARVTQTPRHKVTEMGQEVTMRCQPILGHNTVFWYRQTMMQGLELLAYFRNRAPLDDSGMPKDRFSAEMPDATLATLKIQPSEPRDSAVYFCASGHRELSNQPQHFGDGTRLSIL.